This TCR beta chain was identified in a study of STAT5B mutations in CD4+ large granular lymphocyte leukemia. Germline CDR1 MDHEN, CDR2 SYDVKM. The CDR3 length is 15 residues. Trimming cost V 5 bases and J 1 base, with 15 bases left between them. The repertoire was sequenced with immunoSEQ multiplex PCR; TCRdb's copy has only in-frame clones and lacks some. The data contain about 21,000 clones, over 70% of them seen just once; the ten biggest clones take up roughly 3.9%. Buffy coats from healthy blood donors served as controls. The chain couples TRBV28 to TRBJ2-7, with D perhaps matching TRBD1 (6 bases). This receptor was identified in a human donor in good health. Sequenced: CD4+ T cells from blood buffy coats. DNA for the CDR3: TGTGCCAGCAGTCGTACAGGGTACCCGTCCTACGAGCAGTACTTC. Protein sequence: CASSRTGYPSYEQYF.